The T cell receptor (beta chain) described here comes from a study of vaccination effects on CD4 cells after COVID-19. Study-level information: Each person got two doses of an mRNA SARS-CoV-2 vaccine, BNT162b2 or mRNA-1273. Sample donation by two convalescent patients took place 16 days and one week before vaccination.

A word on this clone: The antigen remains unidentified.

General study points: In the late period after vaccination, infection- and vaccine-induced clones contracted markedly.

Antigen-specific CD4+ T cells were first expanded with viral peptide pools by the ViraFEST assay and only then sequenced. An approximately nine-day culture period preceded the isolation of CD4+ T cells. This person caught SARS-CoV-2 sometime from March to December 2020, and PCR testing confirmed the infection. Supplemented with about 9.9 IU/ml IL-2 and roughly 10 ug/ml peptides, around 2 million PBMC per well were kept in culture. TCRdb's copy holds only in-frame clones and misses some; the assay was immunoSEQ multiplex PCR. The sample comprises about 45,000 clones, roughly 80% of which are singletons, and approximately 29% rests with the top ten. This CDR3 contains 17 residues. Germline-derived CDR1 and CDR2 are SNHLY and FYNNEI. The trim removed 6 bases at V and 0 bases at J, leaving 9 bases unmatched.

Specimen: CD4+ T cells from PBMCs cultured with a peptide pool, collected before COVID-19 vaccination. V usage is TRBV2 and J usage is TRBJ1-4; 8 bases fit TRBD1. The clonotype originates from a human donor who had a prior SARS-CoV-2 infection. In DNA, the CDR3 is TGTGCCAGCAGAATGACCAGGGGGCCCGCAACTAATGAAAAACTGTTTTTT. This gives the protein CASRMTRGPATNEKLFF.